These 10 T cell receptor beta chains were sequenced from one sample in a study of T cell responses to AZD1222 COVID-19 vaccine. Profiled with immunoSEQ multiplex PCR; TCRdb holds only in-frame clones, not every one. The data show about 190,000 clones, around nine tenths seen once. Sequences were derived from peripheral blood, sampled 28 days after the second dose of the MenACWY control vaccine. Receptors were obtained from an adult who received the MenACWY meningococcal vaccine as a control.

This chain links TRBV18 with TRBJ1-1; D is unresolved. V gave up 6 bases and J gave up 3 bases, with 11 bases separating them. CDR1 and CDR2 from the germline V gene are KGHSH and LQKENI. The CDR3 is made up of 13 amino acids. CDR3 sequence: CASSNQLDTEAFF. CDR3 bases: TGTGCCAGCTCCAACCAATTGGACACTGAAGCTTTCTTT. The variable domain in full, with the rest retrieved from reference TRBV18 and TRBJ1-1, is NAGVMQNPRHLVRRRGQEARLRCSPMKGHSHVYWYRQLPEEGLKFMVYLQKENIIDESGMPKERFSAEFPKEGPSILRIQQVVRGDSAAYFCASSNQLDTEAFFGQGTRLTVV.

In DNA, the CDR3 is TGTGCCAGCAGCGTAGATGGAGCTAGCGGGAGGGGAAATGAGCAGTTCTTC. Translated: CASSVDGASGRGNEQFF. J is TRBJ2-1 and V is TRBV9; 12 bases agree with TRBD2. The germline gives CDR1 SGDLS, CDR2 YYNGEE. J lost 7 bases, V lost 0 bases, and 8 bases had no gene match. The CDR3 extends over 17 amino acids. The full variable domain, with the rest looked up from reference TRBV9 and TRBJ2-1, is DSGVTQTPKHLITATGQRVTLRCSPRSGDLSVYWYQQSLDQGLQFLIQYYNGEERAKGNILERFSAQQFPDLHSELNLSSLELGDSALYFCASSVDGASGRGNEQFFGPGTRLTVL.

The V and J genes are TRBV21-1 and TRBJ1-5; TRBD1, the table's D call, was not compared with the DNA. TRBV21-1 is reported as a pseudogene. The CDR3 sequence is 16 residues long. The CDR3, as DNA: TGTGCCAGCAGCAAAGGGACAGTACGAGGCAATCAGCCCCAGCATTTT. This sequence encodes CASSKGTVRGNQPQHF.

The genes are TRBV25-1 and TRBJ1-1; D unclear. Germline V gene data show CDR1 as MGHDK and CDR2 as SYGVNS. V dropped 8 bases and J dropped 1 base, with 11 bases sitting between them. This CDR3 contains 13 residues. Written as DNA, the CDR3 is TGTGCCAGCTCTTTGTCAGCGAACACTGAAGCTTTCTTT. It yields the protein CASSLSANTEAFF. Based on the CDR3 plus reference TRBV25-1 and TRBJ1-1, the full variable domain is EADIYQTPRYLVIGTGKKITLECSQTMGHDKMYWYQQDPGMELHLIHYSYGVNSTEKGDLSSESTVSRIRTEHFPLTLESARPSHTSQYLCASSLSANTEAFFGQGTRLTVV.

The chain links TRBV28 to TRBJ1-2, with TRBD1 matching 7 bases. The CDR3 has 13 amino acids. The junction had 8 bases not matched to a gene; V was cut back by 6 bases and J by 7 bases. In germline, CDR1 is MDHEN, CDR2 SYDVKM. CDR3 in DNA: TGTGCCAGCAGCCCCGACAGGGACCGTGGCTACACCTTC. Protein: CASSPDRDRGYTF.

The chain couples TRBV11-3 to TRBJ2-1; TRBD1 matches 7 bases. The germline V gene has CDR1 SGHNT and CDR2 YENEEA. J lost 0 bases, V lost 4 bases, and 6 bases had no gene match. The CDR3 spans 16 residues. The CDR3 loop reads CASSYRGGSSYNEQFF. The CDR3 nucleotides read TGTGCCAGCAGCTACAGGGGTGGGAGCTCCTACAATGAGCAGTTCTTC. Together with reference TRBV11-3 and TRBJ2-1, the CDR3 gives the full variable domain: EAGVVQSPRYKIIEKKQPVAFWCNPISGHNTLYWYLQNLGQGPELLIRYENEEAVDDSQLPKDRFSAERLKGVDSTLKIQPAELGDSAVYLCASSYRGGSSYNEQFFGPGTRLTVL.

The CDR3 bases are TGTGCCCTTACGCGAGGGTTGAATCAGCCCCAGCATTTT. Translation: CALTRGLNQPQHF. J is TRBJ1-5 and V is TRBV30, with D unresolved. The CDR3 totals 13 residues. Germline loops: CDR1 GTSNPN, CDR2 SVGIG (reference sequence). The ends were cut back, 8 bases at V and 4 bases at J, with 15 bases in the middle.

V is TRBV5-1 and J is TRBJ2-1; D gene unclear. Per the germline V gene, CDR1 is SGHRS and CDR2 is YFSETQ. CDR3 length equals 15 residues. The V and J ends lost 4 bases and 0 bases respectively, with 11 bases between them. The CDR3 coding sequence is TGCGCCAGCAGCCTTGACTGGCTCTCCTACAATGAGCAGTTCTTC. Translating it yields CASSLDWLSYNEQFF.

The chain recombines TRBV28 with TRBJ1-2; D might be TRBD1 (5 bases). The CDR3 length is 14 residues. Between the trimmed V and J ends, which lost 1 base and 2 bases, there was a span of 8 bases. Germline values: CDR1 MDHEN, CDR2 SYDVKM. CDR3 sequence reads: CASSLLGVNYGYTF. DNA of the CDR3: TGTGCCAGCAGTTTATTAGGGGTCAACTATGGCTACACCTTC.

This clone was counted between two and nine times. The chain is built from TRBV7-2 and TRBJ2-7; a possible D gene is TRBD2 (6 bases). This CDR3 spans 14 amino acids. Trimming took 5 bases from V and 0 from J, leaving 11 bases between them. CDR1 is SGHTA, CDR2 FQGNSA, per germline. The CDR3 DNA reads as TGTGCCAGCAGCAATAGCGGAGGCTCCTACGAGCAGTACTTC. It specifies CASSNSGGSYEQYF.